These 19 T cell receptor beta chains were all obtained from the same sample, sequenced in a study of lymphopenia after photon versus proton radiotherapy. Clones were sequenced by immunoSEQ multiplex PCR, and TCRdb holds only the in-frame ones, with some missing. The sample has 50,000 to 65,000 clones, around 90% seen once. The source was peripheral blood, collected from a patient treated with proton-based radiotherapy. The receptors were sampled from an elderly man with esophageal cancer.

The chain uses TRBV7-8 and TRBJ1-2, with 10 bases lining up with TRBD1. Trimming at V came to 3 bases and at J to 6 bases, leaving 1 base not matched to a gene. Germline V gene sequence: CDR1 SGHVS, CDR2 FQNEAQ. The CDR3 contains 13 residues. The CDR3 region has the DNA TGTGCCAGCAGCTTTGGGACAGGGGATGGCTACACCTTC. This translates into CASSFGTGDGYTF.

The V gene is TRBV10-1, the J gene TRBJ2-1; TRBD2 aligns across 9 bases. The CDR3 contains 16 residues. The ends lost 0 bases at V and 2 bases at J; junction bases unmatched: 2. Germline values: CDR1 WNHNN, CDR2 SYGVQD (reference sequence). CDR3 sequence reads: CASSESIAGAYNEQFF. The DNA of the CDR3 is TGCGCCAGCAGTGAGTCTATAGCGGGGGCCTACAATGAGCAGTTCTTC.

This chain connects TRBV4-3 to TRBJ2-2, with TRBD1 matching 8 bases. The CDR3 is 18 residues long. V shed 4 bases and J 0 bases; nucleotides not matched to a gene: 10. CDR1 is LGHNA and CDR2 is YSLEER in the germline V gene. The CDR3 region has the DNA TGCGCCAGCAGCCCCCGGACAGGGACGAGGGCGAACACCGGGGAGCTGTTTTTT. It specifies CASSPRTGTRANTGELFF.

The chain combines TRBV27 with TRBJ2-3, with TRBD2 matching over 10 bases. With 6 bases clipped from V and 4 bases from J, the junction kept 10 bases outside the gene matches. Germline V gives CDR1 MNHEY, CDR2 SMNVEV (reference sequence). This CDR3 region has 16 residues. CDR3 bases: TGTGCCAGCAGGTTAGCTAGCGGGAGAACGGCAGATACGCAGTATTTT. Translating gives CASRLASGRTADTQYF.

The chain employs TRBV30 and TRBJ2-1, with a weak D call TRBD2 (6 bases). Between the trimmed V and J ends, which lost 3 bases and 5 bases, there was a span of 14 bases. The CDR3 has 14 residues. The V gene's germline CDR1 is GTSNPN and CDR2 SVGIG (reference sequence). This chain's CDR3 is CAWRRLVGDNEQFF. For the CDR3, the DNA is TGTGCCTGGAGGAGACTAGTTGGGGACAATGAGCAGTTCTTC.

V gene TRBV7-3 combines with J gene TRBJ2-2, with 8 bases matching TRBD1. CDR1 SGHTA and CDR2 FQGTGA come from the germline V gene. The ends lost 5 bases at V and 4 bases at J; junction bases unmatched: 6. This CDR3 spans 15 amino acids. The CDR3: CASSQDRESTGELFF. CDR3 sequence (DNA): TGTGCCAGCAGCCAGGACAGGGAGTCCACCGGGGAGCTGTTTTTT.

The rearrangement joins TRBV5-6 to TRBJ2-6; D may be TRBD1 (5 bases). Germline values: CDR1 SGHDT, CDR2 YYEEEE. Trimming cost V 0 bases and J 0 bases, with 10 bases left between them. This CDR3 region has 17 residues. The CDR3 reads CASSLGQLSSGANVLTF. CDR3 DNA sequence: TGTGCCAGCAGCTTGGGACAGCTATCCTCTGGGGCCAACGTCCTGACTTTC.

The chain combines TRBV11-3 with TRBJ2-5; 11 nucleotides match TRBD1. With V trimmed by 4 bases and J by 3 bases, 7 bases remained unmatched. The germline CDR1 and CDR2 sequences are SGHNT and YENEEA. The CDR3 contains 16 residues. The CDR3 region is CASSYGQGANEETQYF. Written as DNA, the CDR3 is TGTGCCAGCAGCTATGGACAGGGGGCAAATGAAGAGACCCAGTACTTC.

The rearrangement uses TRBV15 and TRBJ1-2; possibly TRBD1 for D (6 bases). The V end was cut by 0 bases, the J end by 8 bases, with 19 bases between. Germline V gene data show CDR1 as LNHNV and CDR2 as YYDKDF (reference sequence). The CDR3 runs to 16 residues. Here the CDR3 reads CATSREAPFRGGGYTF. The CDR3, as DNA: TGTGCCACCAGCAGAGAGGCACCTTTTCGGGGGGGCGGCTACACCTTC.

The chain has TRBV2 and TRBJ2-1; 10 bases match TRBD2. This CDR3 comprises 15 residues. V was pared by 5 bases and J by 6 bases, with 7 bases of the junction left unmatched. The germline gives CDR1 SNHLY, CDR2 FYNNEI. CDR3 in DNA: TGTGCCAGCAGTAGTCTAGCGGGAGTCGGCAATGAGCAGTTCTTC. Encoded protein: CASSSLAGVGNEQFF.

The chain couples TRBV7-9 to TRBJ2-7; D not certain. V shed 0 bases and J shed 4 bases, with 10 bases lying between them. Per the germline V gene, CDR1 is SEHNR and CDR2 is FQNEAQ (reference sequence). CDR3 size: 14 residues. CDR3 residues: CASSLAGTIYEQYF. Written as DNA, the CDR3 is TGTGCCAGCAGCTTAGCGGGAACAATTTACGAGCAGTACTTC.

This clone was seen only a few times. The chain carries TRBV25-1 and TRBJ2-2; D is perhaps TRBD1 or TRBD2 (5 bases each). The CDR3 extends over 17 amino acids. Trimming removed 1 base at V and 2 bases at J, with 14 bases between. Germline lookup yields CDR1 MGHDK and CDR2 SYGVNS. The DNA for the CDR3 is TGTGCCAGCAGTGAATCGCGGAGGCAGGGAAACACCGGGGAGCTGTTTTTT. Protein: CASSESRRQGNTGELFF.

J is TRBJ2-7 and V is TRBV4-3; D is undetermined. The germline CDR1 and CDR2 sequences are LGHNA and YSLEER. V lost 1 base to trimming and J lost 2 bases, with 3 bases between them. This CDR3 spans 12 amino acids. The CDR3, as DNA: TGCGCCAGCAGCCAAGGGGCCTACGAGCAGTACTTC. This codes for CASSQGAYEQYF.

The rearrangement links TRBV30 to TRBJ2-3; 7 positions agree with TRBD2. Germline CDR1 reads GTSNPN; CDR2 reads SVGIG (reference sequence). The CDR3 totals 14 residues. Unmatched junction bases numbered 8, after V lost 6 bases and J lost 2 bases. CDR3 bases: TGTGCCTGTTCTAGCGGAGACCCCACAGATACGCAGTATTTT. Translation gives CACSSGDPTDTQYF.

Written as DNA, the CDR3 is TGTGCCAGTAGTTCCGATCCAGGGAGCTCCTATAATTCACCCCTCCACTTT. This translates into CASSSDPGSSYNSPLHF. The chain has TRBV19 and TRBJ1-6, with D possibly matching TRBD1 (5 bases). This CDR3 has 17 amino acids. V dropped 5 bases and J dropped 0 bases, with 14 bases sitting between them. CDR1 is LNHDA and CDR2 is SQIVND in the germline V gene (reference sequence).

The chain has TRBV28 and TRBJ1-5; TRBD1 agrees at 9 bases. Germline assignment: CDR1 MDHEN and CDR2 SYDVKM. The CDR3 runs to 19 residues. After removal of 3 bases from V and 2 bases from J, the junction contained 14 bases not matched to a gene. CDR3 in amino acids: CASSFQDRGWVTGNQPQHF. DNA of the CDR3: TGTGCCAGCAGTTTTCAGGACAGGGGATGGGTTACGGGCAATCAGCCCCAGCATTTT.

This clone was counted once. CDR3 DNA sequence: TGTGCCTGGAGGCGGGACAGGCCGTCCACCGGGGAGCTGTTTTTT. It specifies CAWRRDRPSTGELFF. The chain couples TRBV30 to TRBJ2-2; 8 bases align to TRBD1. This CDR3 has 15 residues. Germline lookup yields CDR1 GTSNPN and CDR2 SVGIG (reference sequence). The V segment lost 3 bases and the J segment 4 bases; nucleotides outside the gene matches: 7.

This chain connects TRBV6-1 to TRBJ2-3; no clear D gene. This CDR3 is 15 amino acids long. From germline, CDR1 is MNHNS and CDR2 SASEGT. V was trimmed by 4 bases and J by 2 bases, leaving 13 bases between them. CDR3 region: CASSAIQETTDTQYF. The CDR3 DNA follows: TGTGCCAGCAGTGCAATACAAGAAACCACAGATACGCAGTATTTT.

The chain combines TRBV16 with TRBJ2-6; D gene ambiguous. The CDR3 consists of 15 residues. V lost 0 bases and J 4 bases, leaving 7 bases between the germline ends. From germline, CDR1 is KGHSY and CDR2 FQNENV. The CDR3 sequence: CASSQSGRGANVLTF. The CDR3 region has the DNA TGTGCCAGCAGCCAATCAGGGCGCGGGGCCAACGTCCTGACTTTC.